The next 30 T cell receptor beta chains were all read from a single sample in a study of blood T cell repertoires in COVID-19. Assay: immunoSEQ multiplex PCR; the TCRdb copy retains only in-frame clones and omits some. Among 25,000 to 35,000 clones listed, around 84% were seen once. The sequenced sample was peripheral blood. The receptors were sampled from an elderly man with acute or convalescent COVID-19.

The V call is TRBV4-1, the J call TRBJ1-2; possible D gene TRBD1, 5 bases. V lost 1 base and J 4 bases, leaving 13 bases between the germline ends. The CDR3 is 15 amino acids. Germline-derived CDR1 and CDR2 are MGHRA and YSYEKL. DNA of the CDR3: TGCGCCAGCAGCCAAGCTATCACAGGCATCTATGGCTACACCTTC. This translates into CASSQAITGIYGYTF.

The V and J genes are TRBV19 and TRBJ2-2; a weak D match, TRBD2 (6 bases). The CDR3 has 14 amino acids. The ends were cut back, 3 bases at V and 1 base at J, with 6 bases in the middle. In germline, CDR1 is LNHDA, CDR2 SQIVND (reference sequence). CDR3 DNA: TGTGCCAGTAGTATCGGGGGGAACACCGGGGAGCTGTTTTTT. It encodes CASSIGGNTGELFF. Together with reference TRBV19 and TRBJ2-2, the CDR3 gives the full variable domain: DGGITQSPKYLFRKEGQNVTLSCEQNLNHDAMYWYRQDPGQGLRLIYYSQIVNDFQKGDIAEGYSVSREKKESFPLTVTSAQKNPTAFYLCASSIGGNTGELFFGEGSRLTVL.

J is TRBJ2-4 and V is TRBV7-8; D gene unclear. The CDR3 contains 16 residues. Trimming shortened V by 5 bases and J by 0 bases, and 14 bases separated the two germline ends. The germline V gene encodes CDR1 SGHVS and CDR2 FQNEAQ. The CDR3 protein is CASSAPQRLAKNIQYF. The CDR3 bases are TGTGCCAGCAGCGCCCCCCAGCGACTAGCCAAAAACATTCAGTACTTC.

The chain combines TRBV15 with TRBJ1-2, with TRBD1 as a possible D gene (5 bases). Trimming removed 0 bases from V and 0 bases from J, with 11 bases in between. Germline assignment: CDR1 LNHNV and CDR2 YYDKDF (reference sequence). The CDR3 totals 16 residues. The CDR3 sequence: CATSRDRGRANYGYTF. Here the CDR3 DNA reads TGTGCCACCAGCAGAGATCGGGGGAGAGCTAACTATGGCTACACCTTC. Drawing the rest from reference TRBV15 and TRBJ1-2, the complete variable domain is DAMVIQNPRYQVTQFGKPVTLSCSQTLNHNVMYWYQQKSSQAPKLLFHYYDKDFNNEADTPDNFQSRRPNTSFCFLDIRSPGLGDTAMYLCATSRDRGRANYGYTFGSGTRLTVV.

V is TRBV11-2 and J is TRBJ2-7, with TRBD1 matching over 10 bases. Trimming took 3 bases from V and 5 from J; bases not matched to a gene: 7. Per the germline V gene, CDR1 is SGHAT and CDR2 is FQNNGV. This CDR3 region has 15 residues. In DNA, the CDR3 is TGTGCCAGCAGCTTGATTCGGACAGGGGGAAACGAGCAGTACTTC. It translates to CASSLIRTGGNEQYF.

Of note for this clone: The junction departs from the called germline gene at one end, perhaps through a read error. V and J are TRBV7-7 and TRBJ2-5; 10 bases line up with TRBD1. Germline-derived CDR1 and CDR2 are SSHAT and FNYEAQ (reference sequence). This CDR3 has 13 residues. CDR3 nucleotide sequence: TGTGCTAGCAGCCCAGGACAGGGGGGGACCCAGTACTTC. Residues: CASSPGQGGTQYF.

This chain joins TRBV18 and TRBJ1-4, with no clear D. Between the trimmed V and J ends, which lost 2 bases and 5 bases, there was a span of 12 bases. The CDR3 has 15 amino acids. CDR1 KGHSH and CDR2 LQKENI come from the germline V gene. CDR3 loop: CASSPERATNEKLFF. CDR3 coding DNA: TGTGCCAGCTCACCAGAGAGGGCGACGAATGAAAAACTGTTTTTT.

This chain joins TRBV1 and TRBJ1-2; the D call in the table, TRBD1, was not verified against the DNA. TRBV1 is a recognized pseudogene. There are 18 residues in the CDR3. CDR3 bases: TGCACCAGCAGCTTTCCGACCCACAGGGGCCATCCAAAGGGAGGCTACACCTTC. It specifies CTSSFPTHRGHPKGGYTF.

The chain links TRBV13 to TRBJ2-2; D is ambiguous. V was pared by 5 bases and J by 1 base, with 14 bases between. The CDR3 covers 16 residues. Germline V gene sequence: CDR1 PRHDT, CDR2 FYEKMQ (reference sequence). As DNA, the CDR3 is TGTGCCAGCAGCCTACCTTCCATATTGAACACCGGGGAGCTGTTTTTT. Its translation is CASSLPSILNTGELFF.

The gene calls are TRBV4-1 and TRBJ2-7, with a tentative D call TRBD2 (6 bases). The germline V gene has CDR1 MGHRA and CDR2 YSYEKL. V dropped 2 bases and J dropped 2 bases, with 10 bases sitting between them. This CDR3 is built from 14 residues. The CDR3 reads CASSQMGLAYEQYF. As DNA, the CDR3 is TGCGCCAGCAGCCAAATGGGACTCGCCTACGAGCAGTACTTC.

The CDR3 sequence: CASSSFEEQYF. The DNA for the CDR3 is TGTGCCAGCAGTTCATTCGAGGAGCAGTACTTC. V usage is TRBV6-5 and J usage is TRBJ2-7; D remains unclear. CDR1 and CDR2 from the germline V gene are MNHEY and SVGAGI. This CDR3 has 11 residues. Trimming took off 4 bases at V and 7 bases at J, with 8 bases between the two ends.

This clone was seen more than once but under ten times. The V and J genes are TRBV2 and TRBJ2-3; 8 bases line up with TRBD2. The V gene end was trimmed by 6 bases and the J gene end by 7 bases; junction bases not matched to a gene: 12. Germline V gene lookup returns CDR1 SNHLY and CDR2 FYNNEI. CDR3 size: 15 residues. The DNA for the CDR3 is TGTGCCAGCAGACCTGCGGGGGGAACGAAATATACGCAGTATTTT. This gives the protein CASRPAGGTKYTQYF. Using reference TRBV2 and TRBJ2-3 for the parts outside the CDR3, the full variable domain is EPEVTQTPSHQVTQMGQEVILRCVPISNHLYFYWYRQILGQKVEFLVSFYNNEISEKSEIFDDQFSVERPDGSNFTLKIRSTKLEDSAMYFCASRPAGGTKYTQYFGPGTRLTVL.

This clone was seen only a few times. The chain employs TRBV6-5 and TRBJ2-5; 9 bases map to TRBD1. The germline V gene encodes CDR1 MNHEY and CDR2 SVGAGI. CDR3 length equals 14 residues. V shed 2 bases and J 7 bases; nucleotides not matched to a gene: 5. In DNA, the CDR3 is TGTGCCAGCAGTTACGCGGACAGGGGACTGACCCAGTACTTC. It translates to CASSYADRGLTQYF.

Here the CDR3 reads CASGLDRGIYEQYF. Here the CDR3 DNA reads TGTGCCAGCGGGTTAGACAGGGGAATCTACGAGCAGTACTTC. V usage is TRBV6-5 and J usage is TRBJ2-7; 8 bases fit TRBD1. The CDR3 is 14 residues long. The germline gives CDR1 MNHEY, CDR2 SVGAGI. The ends lost 8 bases at V and 3 bases at J; junction bases unmatched: 9.

The chain is built from TRBV18 and TRBJ1-4; D uncertain. CDR3 length: 16 residues. Germline V gene sequence: CDR1 KGHSH, CDR2 LQKENI. V gave up 1 base and J gave up 4 bases, with 13 bases separating them. The CDR3 DNA follows: TGTGCCAGCTCACCACGCTTGGAGGGCGGTAATGAAAAACTGTTTTTT. Translation gives CASSPRLEGGNEKLFF.

The rearrangement links TRBV3-1 (or the pseudogene TRBV3-2) to TRBJ1-2; tentatively, D is TRBD1 (5 bases). The CDR3 consists of 14 residues. Germline V CDR1 and CDR2: LGHDT, YNNKEL (reference sequence). Trimming removed 4 bases from V and 1 base from J, with 10 bases in between. The CDR3 reads CASSRGDGNYGYTF. The DNA for the CDR3 is TGTGCCAGCAGCCGGGGGGACGGTAACTATGGCTACACCTTC.

V and J are TRBV7-9 and TRBJ2-5; TRBD1 might be the D (7 bases). The CDR3 is 17 residues long. Trimming took off 0 bases at V and 4 bases at J, with 18 bases between the two ends. Germline CDR1 is SEHNR and CDR2 is FQNEAQ (reference sequence). The CDR3 DNA reads TGTGCCAGCAGCTTAGCAATAGAGGAGGGGGCCGGAGAGACCCAGTACTTC. It encodes CASSLAIEEGAGETQYF.

The chain links TRBV6-1 to TRBJ2-7, with 7 bases identical to TRBD2. This CDR3 has 15 amino acids. The J segment lost 4 bases and the V segment lost 3 bases, leaving 9 bases of the junction unmatched. Germline lookup yields CDR1 MNHNS and CDR2 SASEGT. The CDR3 protein is CASSDRREGGYEQYF. The DNA of the CDR3 is TGTGCCAGCAGTGATCGAAGAGAGGGAGGGTACGAGCAGTACTTC.

The chain links TRBV6-2 or TRBV6-3 to TRBJ2-3, with 7 bases that match TRBD1. The germline CDR1 and CDR2 sequences are MNHEY and SVGEGT. The CDR3 loop spans 14 amino acids. V lost 6 bases, J lost 2 bases, and 5 bases stayed unmatched. The CDR3, as DNA: TGTGCCAGCAGCTTGGGACAGATCACAGATACGCAGTATTTT. The encoded protein is CASSLGQITDTQYF.

The V call is TRBV2, the J call TRBJ1-5; 11 bases align to TRBD1. This CDR3 has 15 residues. J lost 2 bases, V lost 4 bases, and 1 base had no gene match. The V gene's germline CDR1 is SNHLY and CDR2 FYNNEI. CDR3 DNA sequence: TGTGCCAGCAGTGGGGACAGGGGGGGCAATCAGCCCCAGCATTTT. Its translation: CASSGDRGGNQPQHF.

There are a few counts of this clone. V and J are TRBV6-6 and TRBJ2-7, with 10 bases fitting TRBD2. Germline lookup yields CDR1 MNHNY and CDR2 SVGAGI (reference sequence). This CDR3 has 16 residues. Unmatched junction bases numbered 10, after V lost 6 bases and J lost 2 bases. CDR3 nucleotides: TGTGCCAGCAGCGTTAGCGGGGGGCTTCGAACCTACGAGCAGTACTTC. Its protein product is CASSVSGGLRTYEQYF.

The rearrangement links TRBV19 to TRBJ1-5, with D possibly matching TRBD1 (6 bases). Trimming cost V 5 bases and J 7 bases, with 15 bases left between them. The CDR3 sequence is 14 residues long. The germline CDR1 and CDR2 sequences are LNHDA and SQIVND (reference sequence). The CDR3 nucleotides read TGTGCCAGTAGTTTAACAGGGAGAGGACAGCCCCAGCATTTT. It codes for CASSLTGRGQPQHF.

The rearrangement joins TRBV10-3 to TRBJ2-1; 7 bases agree with TRBD2. Germline CDR1 reads ENHRY; CDR2 reads SYGVKD. This CDR3 contains 17 residues. Germline trimming cut 3 bases from V and 4 bases from J; bases unmatched to any gene: 12. The CDR3 coding sequence is TGTGCCATCAGTGACGAAGGGTGGGGCGGGGGATACAATGAGCAGTTCTTC. Amino acid sequence: CAISDEGWGGGYNEQFF.

This chain links TRBV5-4 with TRBJ1-2, with 7 bases identical to TRBD1. The germline V gene encodes CDR1 SGHNT and CDR2 YYREEE (reference sequence). Unmatched junction bases numbered 4, after V lost 2 bases and J lost 6 bases. The CDR3 spans 13 residues. Here the CDR3 reads CASSFTGANGYTF. In DNA, the CDR3 is TGTGCCAGCAGCTTCACAGGGGCTAATGGCTACACCTTC.

This clone has a single count. The chain carries TRBV5-6 and TRBJ1-5; D is perhaps TRBD1 (5 bases). V was shortened by 2 bases and J by 0 bases, with 9 bases between the two germline ends. Per germline, CDR1 SGHDT and CDR2 YYEEEE. This CDR3 has 15 residues. The CDR3 loop reads CASSLGHISNQPQHF. The DNA for the CDR3 is TGTGCCAGCAGCTTAGGACACATTAGCAATCAGCCCCAGCATTTT.

This rearrangement joins TRBV11-2 to TRBJ1-6, with TRBD1 as a possible D gene (6 bases). Trimming removed 4 bases from V and 10 bases from J, with 23 bases in between. There are 17 residues in the CDR3. CDR1 and CDR2 from the germline V gene are SGHAT and FQNNGV. CDR3 loop: CASSSQTTRDNWSPLHF. The DNA for the CDR3 is TGTGCCAGCAGCTCTCAAACGACCCGGGACAATTGGTCACCCCTCCACTTT. Combining the CDR3 with reference TRBV11-2 and TRBJ1-6 gives the whole variable domain EAGVAQSPRYKIIEKRQSVAFWCNPISGHATLYWYQQILGQGPKLLIQFQNNGVVDDSQLPKDRFSAERLKGVDSTLKIQPAKLEDSAVYLCASSSQTTRDNWSPLHFGNGTRLTVT.

This clone was seen just once. The V gene is TRBV6-6, the J gene TRBJ2-5; perhaps TRBD1 as D (6 bases). The length of the CDR3 is 14 residues. CDR1 and CDR2 (germline): MNHNY, SVGAGI (reference sequence). Deletions cut 2 bases from V and 2 bases from J, with 9 bases between. The CDR3 loop is CASSYPGQQETQYF. CDR3 coding DNA: TGTGCCAGCAGTTACCCCGGACAGCAAGAGACCCAGTACTTC.

DNA of the CDR3: TGTGCCAGCAGCTTAGGGGTAGGAGATCAGCCCCAGCATTTT. It yields the protein CASSLGVGDQPQHF. The chain combines TRBV9 with TRBJ1-5; TRBD1 is a possible D gene (5 bases). The ends were cut back, 4 bases at V and 5 bases at J, with 13 bases in the middle. The length of the CDR3 is 14 residues. CDR1 is SGDLS and CDR2 is YYNGEE in the germline V gene.

This chain joins TRBV3-1 (or the pseudogene TRBV3-2) and TRBJ2-7; D may be TRBD2 (5 bases). This CDR3 comprises 15 residues. Trimming took off 1 base at V and 0 bases at J, with 10 bases between the two ends. Germline V gene data show CDR1 as LGHDT and CDR2 as YNNKEL (reference sequence). The CDR3: CASSQGLALSYEQYF. In DNA form, the CDR3 reads TGTGCCAGCAGCCAAGGTCTAGCCCTCTCCTACGAGCAGTACTTC.

The gene calls are TRBV27 and TRBJ1-4; weak D call: TRBD1 (5 bases). Trimming shortened V by 4 bases and J by 6 bases, and 9 bases separated the two germline ends. Looked up from germline, CDR1 is MNHEY and CDR2 is SMNVEV (reference sequence). The CDR3 runs 13 residues. The CDR3 DNA follows: TGTGCCAGCAGTTACGGGGGAGATGAAAAACTGTTTTTT. Protein sequence: CASSYGGDEKLFF.